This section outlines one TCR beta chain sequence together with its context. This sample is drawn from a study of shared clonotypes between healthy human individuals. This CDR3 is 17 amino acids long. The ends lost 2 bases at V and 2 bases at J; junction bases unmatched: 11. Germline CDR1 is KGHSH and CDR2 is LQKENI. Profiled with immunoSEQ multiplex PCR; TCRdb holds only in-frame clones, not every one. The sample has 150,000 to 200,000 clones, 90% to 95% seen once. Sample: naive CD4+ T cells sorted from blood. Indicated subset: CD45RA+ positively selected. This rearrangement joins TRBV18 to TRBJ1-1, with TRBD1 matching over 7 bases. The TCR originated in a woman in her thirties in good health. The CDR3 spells CASSPAPTGARNTEAFF. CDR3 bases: TGTGCCAGCTCACCAGCTCCTACAGGGGCCCGAAACACTGAAGCTTTCTTT.